The 21 T cell receptor beta chains below were found in one sample sequenced in a study of blood T cells in healthy people across ages. A J-beta primer mix and a sample-barcoded 5' primer were used in a second PCR of about 7 to 12 cycles. TCRdb re-derived calls from the 5' RACE reads in MiXCR, one entry per CDR3 protein. This table has about 1.8 million distinct CDR3 sequences, 49% appearing once. Sequenced: blood. The receptors were sampled from a woman aged 40 to 50 in good health.

The V gene is TRBV7-8, the J gene TRBJ1-2; 9 bases align to TRBD1. Germline values: CDR1 SGHVS, CDR2 FQNEAQ. The CDR3 runs to 17 residues. After removal of 4 bases from V and 4 bases from J, the junction contained 13 bases not matched to a gene. The CDR3 DNA reads TGTGCCAGCAGCTCAGGGCAGGACAGGGGTGCCATCTATGGCTACACCTTC. This gives the protein CASSSGQDRGAIYGYTF.

This clonotype was observed a handful of times. V is TRBV7-2 and J is TRBJ1-2; TRBD1 might be the D (5 bases). V was clipped by 6 bases and J by 7 bases, with 15 bases between them. Germline V CDR1 and CDR2: SGHTA, FQGNSA. This CDR3 has 13 residues. CDR3 region: CASSLTVIRGYTF. The CDR3 DNA is TGTGCCAGCAGTTTGACAGTAATACGTGGCTACACCTTC.

The table lists this clonotype with a few counts. The V gene is TRBV4-1, the J gene TRBJ2-1, with D maybe TRBD2 (5 bases). Germline CDR1 MGHRA, CDR2 YSYEKL. This CDR3 contains 15 residues. The V and J ends lost 7 bases and 6 bases respectively, with 19 bases between them. The DNA of the CDR3 is TGCGCCAGCATTTTAGACAAGAGGGTTGGCAATGAGCAGTTCTTC. This encodes CASILDKRVGNEQFF.

This chain joins TRBV5-5 and TRBJ2-7; D is unresolved. The germline V gene has CDR1 SGHKS and CDR2 YYEKEE (reference sequence). This CDR3 is 16 amino acids long. V lost 4 bases, J lost 0 bases, and 17 bases lay in between. Written as DNA, the CDR3 is TGTGCCAGCAGCAGCGTCCCGGGTCTTAGCTCCTACGAGCAGTACTTC. This encodes CASSSVPGLSSYEQYF.

In this sample, this clonotype turned up a few times. The chain couples TRBV4-3 to TRBJ2-3; TRBD2 matches 9 bases. CDR3 length equals 20 residues. V shed 0 bases, J shed 3 bases, and the junction held 16 bases outside the gene matches. Looked up from germline, CDR1 is LGHNA and CDR2 is YSLEER. CDR3 in DNA: TGCGCCAGCAGCCAAGATTTGGGGGTTGCGGGGGGGAGTAGTACAGATACGCAGTATTTT. The encoded protein is CASSQDLGVAGGSSTDTQYF.

The CDR3 reads CASSSLAGGSYNEQFF. The CDR3 region has the DNA TGTGCCAGCAGTTCCCTAGCGGGGGGATCCTACAATGAGCAGTTCTTC. The chain has TRBV28 and TRBJ2-1, with 11 bases identical to TRBD2. CDR1 and CDR2 (germline): MDHEN, SYDVKM. V lost 4 bases to trimming and J lost 1 base; unmatched junction nucleotides: 3. The CDR3 extends over 16 amino acids.

J is TRBJ1-6 and V is TRBV15; D is ambiguous. Germline V gene lookup returns CDR1 LNHNV and CDR2 YYDKDF (reference sequence). The CDR3 has 14 residues. With 0 bases removed from V and 7 bases from J, the gap between germline ends came to 7 bases. DNA for the CDR3: TGTGCCACCAGCAGAGACCCAGGAAATTCACCCCTCCACTTT. It specifies CATSRDPGNSPLHF.

V and J are TRBV27 and TRBJ2-5, with 11 bases that match TRBD2. The closer fit of TRBJ2-7 to the DNA end suggests the J call may be wrong. Germline V gene lookup returns CDR1 MNHEY and CDR2 SMNVEV (reference sequence). The CDR3 extends over 17 amino acids. CDR3 sequence reads: CASSSRPGTSGLYEQYF. CDR3 in DNA: TGTGCCAGCAGCTCTCGCCCTGGGACTAGCGGACTCTACGAGCAGTACTTC.

This sequence joins TRBV28 and TRBJ2-5, with 8 nucleotides matching TRBD2. CDR3 length equals 14 residues. Looked up from germline, CDR1 is MDHEN and CDR2 is SYDVKM. V dropped 7 bases and J dropped 5; count of bases not matched to a gene: 9. CDR3 region: CASIPGGGWETQYF. The CDR3 DNA follows: TGTGCCAGCATTCCTGGCGGGGGGTGGGAGACCCAGTACTTC. The variable domain in full, with the rest retrieved from reference TRBV28 and TRBJ2-5, is DVKVTQSSRYLVKRTGEKVFLECVQDMDHENMFWYRQDPGLGLRLIYFSYDVKMKEKGDIPEGYSVSREKKERFSLILESASTNQTSMYLCASIPGGGWETQYFGPGTRLLVL.

This sequence joins TRBV12-3 or TRBV12-4 and TRBJ2-2; D gene ambiguous. The CDR3 length is 14 residues. With 3 bases removed from V and 7 bases from J, the gap between germline ends came to 12 bases. The chain's CDR3 is CASSFDSRNGELFF. CDR3 nucleotide sequence: TGTGCCAGCAGTTTCGACTCAAGGAACGGGGAGCTGTTTTTT.

V and J are TRBV3-1 and TRBJ1-2, with 7 bases aligning to TRBD1. The CDR3 sequence is 14 residues long. Germline V CDR1 and CDR2: LGHDT, YNNKEL (reference sequence). J gave up 5 bases and V 1 base, and 4 bases lay outside the gene matches. Here the CDR3 DNA reads TGTGCCAGCAGCCAAGTAGGACAGGTTTATGGCTACACCTTC. It codes for CASSQVGQVYGYTF.

This clonotype was observed a single time. The chain combines TRBV4-2 with TRBJ2-7, with 8 bases that match TRBD2. The CDR3 extends over 15 amino acids. Germline CDR1 reads LGHNA; CDR2 reads YNFKEQ. V shed 0 bases and J 4 bases; nucleotides not matched to a gene: 5. The CDR3 DNA reads as TGTGCCAGCAGCCAAGATGGTAGCGGGGTTTACGAGCAGTACTTC. This translates into CASSQDGSGVYEQYF.

V and J are TRBV28 and TRBJ1-2, with 9 bases lining up with TRBD1. CDR3 length: 14 amino acids. The J segment lost 2 bases and the V segment lost 9 bases, leaving 7 bases of the junction unmatched. The germline gives CDR1 MDHEN, CDR2 SYDVKM. The DNA for the CDR3 is TGTGCCAGTCTACAGGGGGCGACAAACTATGGCTACACCTTC. Translated, it gives CASLQGATNYGYTF.

The genes are TRBV4-3 and TRBJ1-2; D not resolved. Between the trimmed V and J ends, which lost 0 bases and 6 bases, there was a span of 11 bases. Germline lookup yields CDR1 LGHNA and CDR2 YSLEER. The CDR3 has 14 residues. CDR3 in DNA: TGCGCCAGCAGCCAAGATGGATGGGGAAATGGCTACACCTTC. Its protein is CASSQDGWGNGYTF.

The chain combines TRBV20-1 with TRBJ2-5; 8 positions match TRBD2. The DNA end is a closer match to TRBJ2-1, so the J assignment may be wrong. The germline V gene has CDR1 DFQATT and CDR2 SNEGSKA (reference sequence). The CDR3 spans 14 residues. The CDR3, as DNA: TGCAGTGCTATAACACTAGCGGCACAAGAGACCCAGTTCTTC. This sequence encodes CSAITLAAQETQFF.

This rearrangement joins TRBV20-1 to TRBJ2-3; D is perhaps TRBD2 (5 bases). CDR1 DFQATT and CDR2 SNEGSKA come from the germline V gene (reference sequence). The CDR3 contains 15 residues. The V and J ends lost 6 bases and 7 bases respectively, with 23 bases between them. The CDR3 DNA sequence: TGCAGTGCCAGAACTGCTAGCAATGTCCCATATACGCAGTATTTT. Protein product: CSARTASNVPYTQYF.

The rearrangement links TRBV27 to TRBJ1-5; 7 nucleotides line up with TRBD1. The germline V gene has CDR1 MNHEY and CDR2 SMNVEV (reference sequence). The CDR3 consists of 15 residues. The trim removed 5 bases at V and 9 bases at J, leaving 13 bases unmatched. In DNA, the CDR3 is TGTGCCAGCAGTCCCCCAGGGGGTTTGCAAAGGCCCCAGCATTTT. Amino acid sequence: CASSPPGGLQRPQHF.

This clonotype was recorded a few times. The V call is TRBV12-3 or TRBV12-4, the J call TRBJ2-7, with 8 bases that match TRBD1. V trimming: 4 bases; J trimming: 3 bases; junction bases outside the gene matches: 5. This CDR3 region has 14 residues. The CDR3 nucleotides are TGTGCCAGCAGTTCCAGGGGGCGTAGCTACGAGCAGTACTTC. It is translated as CASSSRGRSYEQYF.

The chain carries TRBV4-2 and TRBJ2-3; 8 bases map to TRBD2. This CDR3 has 16 residues. The trim removed 3 bases at V and 0 bases at J, leaving 5 bases unmatched. Germline lookup yields CDR1 LGHNA and CDR2 YNFKEQ. CDR3 nucleotide sequence: TGTGCCAGCAGCCAGGCCGAGCGGGGGAGCACAGATACGCAGTATTTT. Amino acid sequence: CASSQAERGSTDTQYF.

The gene calls are TRBV5-1 and TRBJ2-3, with a tentative D call TRBD2 (6 bases). The CDR3 is 15 residues long. V dropped 4 bases and J dropped 2 bases, with 14 bases sitting between them. The germline V gene encodes CDR1 SGHRS and CDR2 YFSETQ. DNA of the CDR3: TGCGCCAGCAGCCGCGGGGCCCTGTTCACAGATACGCAGTATTTT. It is translated as CASSRGALFTDTQYF. The full variable domain, completed using reference TRBV5-1 and TRBJ2-3, is KAGVTQTPRYLIKTRGQQVTLSCSPISGHRSVSWYQQTPGQGLQFLFEYFSETQRNKGNFPGRFSGRQFSNSRSEMNVSTLELGDSALYLCASSRGALFTDTQYFGPGTRLTVL.

This clonotype appeared a few times. The chain joins TRBV7-2 to TRBJ2-4; weak D call: TRBD2 (5 bases). The germline CDR1 and CDR2 sequences are SGHTA and FQGNSA. The CDR3 loop spans 14 amino acids. V was shortened by 6 bases and J by 3 bases, with 12 bases between the two germline ends. This CDR3 is CASRSRGIKNIQYF. The CDR3 DNA is TGTGCCAGCAGGTCTCGGGGAATCAAAAACATTCAGTACTTC.